This T cell receptor beta chain stems from a study of blood T cell repertoires in COVID-19 (dated by TCRdb to the early 2020s). Study-wide context: Samples from collaborators originated in the United States, Italy and Spain and spanned both the acute and convalescent phases of COVID-19. The prospective study material was composed of cDNA or gDNA derived from T cells, B-cell-depleted T cells, or PBMCs. Deeply sampled blood TCRbeta repertoires from subjects exposed to, actively infected with, or recovered from COVID-19 were included in the dataset. The repertoires were released in a freely available public database meant as a resource for research on the immune response to SARS-CoV-2. The samples were drawn from the first 160 participants of the ongoing ImmuneRACE study and from 1,254 subjects provided by 6 global collaborators. Nearly every sample came with metadata listing a de-identified subject ID, COVID-19 status, age in years and sex. HLA class I and class II types, where available, came from metadata supplied by the sample provider rather than from assay-based typing.

The immunoSEQ Assay, a bias-controlled multiplex PCR, was used to amplify TCRbeta CDR3 regions from genomic DNA. For the original study's pipeline: The number of nucleated cells in each sample was estimated from the amplification of reference gene primers within the assay. To quantify the absolute abundance of each unique TCRbeta CDR3 rearrangement, sequence reads were collapsed and filtered. For each sample, productive Simpson clonality was calculated by taking the square root of Simpson's diversity index across productive rearrangements. TCRdb stores this immuneACCESS table with in-frame sequences only. Part of the clones is absent; in the studies checked, under half of the shortfall reflects unresolved V genes, and no reason is known for the rest. That table gives V, J and clone size, and the DNA gave D and trimming. Here the sample has about 330,000 clones; 85% to 90% occur a single time. In total, the top ten clones hold around 9.3% of the sample.

Concerning this clone itself: What this receptor recognizes is not known. The input lacks base qualities; no much larger clone sits a single base away.

Enrolling through a virtual design, the prospective study's participants ranged in age from roughly 18 to 89 years and lived across about two dozen United States geographic areas. To assign participants to cohorts, the prospective study relied on clinical history that participants themselves reported in a screening survey and a study questionnaire. Recovered participants in ImmuneRACE Cohort 3 were defined by two consecutive negative NP/OP PCR tests, clearance by a healthcare professional, or resolution of symptoms. Each participant in the prospective study had whole blood, serum and a nasopharyngeal or oropharyngeal swab collected by mobile phlebotomists. Additional blood draws and questionnaires over a 2-month period could optionally be provided by prospective study participants. Prospective study blood samples were shipped either frozen or at room temperature before DNA extraction. What the research found in general, with its limitations: The amount of clinical and demographic metadata varied by source and participant and was provided uncurated.

Sequenced input: PBMCs or T cells enriched from blood (not recorded which). This TCR was sampled from a woman aged 18-30 years who had recovered from COVID-19.

The nucleotide sequence reads as follows: TGTGCCAGCAGCTTAGCAGAGGGACAGGGGGGCTACGAGCAGTACTTC. Its protein reads: CASSLAEGQGGYEQYF. The sequence joins TRBV7-8 to TRBJ2-7, and 11 junction bases match TRBD1. CDR1 and CDR2 are drawn from the germline V gene: SGHVS, FQNEAQ. Germline trimming: 0 bases from V, 3 bases from J; junction bases outside gene matches: 4. CDR3 length: 16 amino acids, cysteine to phenylalanine. Just CDR3 DNA is preserved here, 48 bases in frame from base 1.